Listed below are T cell receptor beta chains from one sample, sequenced in a study of tumor-infiltrating lymphocytes in primary liver carcinoma. TCRdb reprocessed the multiplex PCR reads via MiXCR and lists one record per CDR3 protein. The table shows about 330,000 distinct CDR3 sequences, with roughly 61% occurring only once. Sequencing input: peripheral blood. The receptor set was obtained from a man aged 40-50 years with primary liver carcinoma and hepatitis B virus infection. CDR3s include the opening cysteine and the closing phenylalanine or tryptophan. D genes are given only for firm matches. Part of the rows lack a size; the others show once, few, many or a class for expanded clones.

>-|-|TRBV6-2/TRBV6-3|TRBJ1-2
CDSSRKGVGYTF
TGTGACAGCAGTCGGAAAGGGGTCGGCTACACCTTC
>-|-|TRBV11-2|TRBJ2-3
CARSLAGVLPHSDTQYF
TGTGCCAGAAGCTTAGCTGGGGTCCTACCCCACTCAGATACACAGTATTTT
>once|-|TRBV13|TRBJ2-3
CTSSLEADFTDTQYF
TGTACCAGCAGCTTAGAAGCGGATTTCACAGATACGCAGTATTTC
>once|-|TRBV11-2|TRBJ2-1
CAISYGTDHSEQFF
TGTGCAATCAGCTATGGGACGGACCACAGTGAGCAGTTCTTC
>-|-|TRBV30|TRBJ2-1
CAWSLGGASSYNEQLF
TGTGCCTGGAGCCTAGGAGGGGCGAGCTCCTACAATGAGCAGCTCTTC
>-|-|TRBV13|TRBJ2-1
CASSLGRPSGYSEQFF
TGTGCCAGCAGCTTAGGAAGGCCCTCGGGGTACAGTGAGCAGTTCTTC
>once|TRBD2|TRBV11-3|TRBJ2-1
CASNLGVGRGALNKQFF
TGTGCCAGCAACTTAGGAGTCGGGCGGGGGGCCCTCAATAAGCAGTTCTTC
>-|-|TRBV11-2|TRBJ2-5
CASSPMTAPRETLYF
TGTGCCAGCAGCCCTATGACAGCGCCGAGAGAGACCCTGTACTTC
>many|TRBD2|TRBV11-2|TRBJ2-1
CASSSGTSVVYNEQFF
TGTGCCAGCAGCTCCGGGACTAGCGTCGTCTACAATGAGCAGTTCTTC
>once|TRBD2|TRBV6-5|TRBJ2-2
CARSRGGGLGNTGELFF
TGTGCCAGGAGCCGTGGGGGTGGACTAGGGAACACCGGGGAGCTGTTTTTT
>-|-|TRBV4-1|TRBJ2-5
CANSQSGVETQYF
TGCGCCAACAGCCAATCGGGAGTAGAGACCCAGTACTTC
>-|-|TRBV5-4|TRBJ2-7
CASSPKGFPYEQYF
TGTGCCAGCAGCCCCAAAGGTTTCCCCTACGAGCAGTACTTC
>-|TRBD2|TRBV30|TRBJ2-3
CAWSPPGLATDAQYF
TGTGCCTGGAGCCCGCCGGGACTAGCAACAGATGCGCAGTATTTT
>few|TRBD2|TRBV6-2/TRBV6-3|TRBJ2-3
CASSYRVTSGVSTDTQYF
TGTGCCAGCAGTTACAGGGTAACTAGCGGGGTTAGCACAGATACGCAGTATTTT
>-|-|TRBV6-6|TRBJ2-5
CADWGLIGTPEQKTQYF
TGTGCCGACTGGGGACTCATCGGGACACCCGAACAGAAGACCCAGTACTTC
>many|-|TRBV11-2|TRBJ2-3
CASTTDLPASTDTQYF
TGTGCCAGCACCACAGATTTACCCGCTAGCACAGATACGCAGTATTTT
>-|TRBD1|TRBV7-9|TRBJ2-7
CASSLGDRGSYEQYF
TGTGCCAGCAGCTTAGGGGACAGGGGGTCCTACGAGCAGTACTTC
>-|-|TRBV11-2|TRBJ1-2
CAISPGSRGGTPSGYTF
TGTGCCATCAGCCCCGGGAGTAGGGGGGGCACTCCATCTGGCTACACCTTC
>many|-|TRBV6-2/TRBV6-3|TRBJ2-7
CASSLHGTFAYEQYF
TGTGCCAGCAGTCTACATGGGACATTTGCCTACGAGCAGTACTTC
>-|-|TRBV11-2|TRBJ2-7
CASRLSTGTLYEQYF
TGTGCCAGCAGACTAAGTACAGGGACCCTCTACGAGCAGTACTTC
>many|-|TRBV6-1|TRBJ2-7
CASSGTYDPSYEQYF
TGTGCCAGCAGTGGAACGTATGACCCCTCCTACGAGCAGTACTTC
>-|TRBD2|TRBV14|TRBJ2-2
CASSHDLPSGLTRELFF
TGTGCCAGCAGCCACGACCTACCTAGCGGGCTCACCCGGGAGCTGTTTTTT
>-|-|TRBV28|TRBJ1-2
CASSLGAGRYGYTF
TGTGCCAGCAGTTTAGGAGCAGGGCGCTATGGCTACACCTTC
>-|-|TRBV12-5|TRBJ2-1
CVSASAYPHNEQFF
TGTGTTAGTGCAAGCGCATACCCCCACAATGAGCAGTTCTTC
>-|-|TRBV12-3/TRBV12-4|TRBJ2-3
CANLRRGTYTQYF
TGTGCCAACCTGCGGCGAGGGACATATACGCAGTATTTT
>few|TRBD2|TRBV6-6|TRBJ2-1
CASSYTGLAGGGEQFF
TGTGCCAGCAGTTACACGGGACTAGCGGGAGGGGGTGAGCAGTTCTTC
>many|-|TRBV6-6|TRBJ1-1
CASKINTEAFF
TGTGCCAGCAAAATAAACACTGAAGCTTTCTTT
>-|-|TRBV11-2|TRBJ1-2
CASSLDRVGNGYTF
TGTGCCAGCAGCTTAGATCGTGTGGGTAATGGCTACACCTTC
>-|TRBD1|TRBV12-3/TRBV12-4|TRBJ1-1
CASRTNRGLLTEASF
TGTGCCAGCAGAACAAACAGGGGGCTTCTCACCGAAGCTTCCTTT
>once|-|TRBV5-1|TRBJ1-1
CDSSLEVMDSSTEAFF
TGCGACAGCAGCTTGGAAGTAATGGACAGTTCGACTGAAGCTTTCTTT
>-|-|TRBV12-3/TRBV12-4|TRBJ2-1
CASSLSQYNGQFF
TGTGCCAGTAGTTTGTCACAGTACAATGGGCAGTTCTTC
>-|TRBD1|TRBV5-1|TRBJ1-4
CASSWGAGTDNEKLFF
TGCGCCAGCAGCTGGGGGGCCGGGACAGATAATGAAAAACTGTTTTTT
>many|-|TRBV6-5|TRBJ2-4
CASSPSWAKNIQYF
TGTGCCAGCAGCCCCTCCTGGGCCAAAAACATTCAGTACTTC
>-|-|TRBV11-2|TRBJ1-2
CAGIKTGGNYGYTF
TGTGCCGGCATCAAGACAGGAGGCAACTATGGCTACACCTTC
>-|TRBD2|TRBV6-6|TRBJ2-3
CASRYSGNTYTQYF
TGTGCTAGCAGATACAGCGGGAATACATATACGCAGTATTTT
>-|-|TRBV29-1|TRBJ2-1
CSVDLEGSYNEQFF
TGCAGCGTTGATCTAGAGGGCTCCTACAATGAGCAGTTCTTC
>-|-|TRBV4-3|TRBJ2-4
CASGQVSGWENIQYF
TGCGCCAGCGGCCAAGTATCGGGGTGGGAAAACATTCAGTATTTC
>-|TRBD2|TRBV11-2|TRBJ2-5
CASSFDSGGETQYF
TGTGCCAGCAGCTTCGATAGCGGGGGGGAGACCCAATACTTC
>many|-|TRBV11-3|TRBJ2-3
CASSRRGRTDTQYF
TGTGCCAGCAGCCGGCGGGGCCGCACAGATACGCAGTATTTT
>-|-|TRBV15|TRBJ2-5
CATSRDTGTGGRETQYF
TGTGCCACCAGCAGAGATACCGGGACTGGGGGCCGGGAGACCCAGTACTTC
>-|-|TRBV11-1|TRBJ1-5
CASLRGNNQPQHF
TGTGCCAGCTTAAGGGGGAACAATCAGCCCCAGCATTTT
>-|TRBD1|TRBV28|TRBJ2-1
CASSFRGRVHEQFF
TGTGCCAGCAGTTTCAGGGGGCGTGTCCATGAGCAGTTCTTC
>-|-|TRBV28|TRBJ2-7
CASSLGWRAKDYEQYF
TGTGCCAGCAGTTTGGGTTGGCGGGCGAAGGACTACGAGCAGTACTTC
>-|-|TRBV6-5|TRBJ1-5
CASSSRPDQLQHF
TGTGCCAGCAGTTCCAGACCGGATCAGCTCCAGCACTTT
>many|-|TRBV11-2|TRBJ1-1
CASRHTGPDTEAFF
TGTGCCAGCAGACATACAGGGCCGGACACTGAAGCTTTCTTT
>many|-|TRBV6-2/TRBV6-3|TRBJ2-1
CASRAGAVAYNEQFF
TGTGCCAGCAGGGCAGGGGCGGTAGCCTACAATGAGCAGTTCTTC
>many|-|TRBV29-1|TRBJ1-3
CSVEDSSGNTIYF
TGCAGCGTTGAGGACAGCTCTGGAAACACCATATATTTT
>-|-|TRBV5-1|TRBJ1-4
CARRPSTNEKLFF
TGCGCCCGTAGGCCTTCAACTAATGAAAAACTGTTTTTT
>few|-|TRBV5-4|TRBJ2-1
CASSLRSNEQFF
TGTGCCAGCAGCTTGAGGAGCAATGAGCAGTTCTTC
>-|TRBD1|TRBV23-1|TRBJ2-7
CASSHQGARAREQYF
TGCGCCAGCAGTCACCAGGGGGCACGGGCCCGCGAGCAGTACTTC
>-|-|TRBV6-1|TRBJ2-7
CASSVTDSYEQYF
TGTGCCAGCAGTGTAACAGACTCCTACGAGCAGTACTTC
>once|-|TRBV6-2/TRBV6-3|TRBJ2-1
CASSYMVAVDEQFF
TGTGCCAGCAGTTACATGGTAGCGGTCGATGAGCAGTTCTTC
>-|TRBD2|TRBV5-1|TRBJ2-5
CANSLTVAGESWKTQYF
TGCGCCAACAGCTTGACGGTAGCGGGAGAATCTTGGAAGACCCAGTACTTC